These T cell receptor beta chains were read from a single sample in a study of T cell clones after liver transplantation. TCRdb's copy holds only in-frame clones and misses some; the assay was immunoSEQ multiplex PCR. Here the sample spans about 68,000 clones, 92% being singletons. The specimen was CD4+ T cells from blood, collected nearly 26 months after liver transplant. Source of these receptors: a human patient who received a liver transplant. A subset of T cells may come from the graft donor. The CDR3 runs from the conserved cysteine through the conserved F or W. D genes are given only for firm matches. Clone sizes are given selectively: once, few, many, or a class where the clone is expanded.

V gene: TRBV7-8
J gene: TRBJ1-1
clone size: .
D gene: .
CDR3 protein: CASSFGIYEAFF
CDR3 DNA: TGTGCCAGCAGCTTCGGGATTTATGAAGCTTTCTTT

V gene: TRBV21-1
J gene: TRBJ2-7
clone size: .
D gene: .
CDR3 protein: CASSKEGEQGEDYEQYF
CDR3 DNA: TGTGCCAGCAGCAAAGAAGGGGAACAGGGGGAAGACTACGAGCAGTACTTC

V gene: TRBV12-5
J gene: TRBJ2-5
clone size: .
D gene: .
CDR3 protein: CASGLVDGGETQYF
CDR3 DNA: TGTGCTAGTGGTTTGGTCGACGGAGGAGAGACCCAGTACTTC

V gene: TRBV25-1
J gene: TRBJ2-3
clone size: .
D gene: TRBD2
CDR3 protein: CASSELGEGRLDTQYF
CDR3 DNA: TGTGCCAGCAGTGAATTGGGGGAGGGCCGATTAGATACGCAGTATTTT

V gene: TRBV5-1
J gene: TRBJ2-2
clone size: .
D gene: .
CDR3 protein: CASSLGDPGAGELFF
CDR3 DNA: TGCGCCAGCAGCTTGGGGGATCCTGGGGCCGGGGAGCTGTTTTTT

V gene: TRBV28
J gene: TRBJ2-7
clone size: .
D gene: TRBD2
CDR3 protein: CASSKRGPIRGQYF
CDR3 DNA: TGTGCCAGCAGTAAGCGGGGCCCTATTAGGGGGCAGTACTTC

V gene: TRBV28
J gene: TRBJ2-7
clone size: .
D gene: .
CDR3 protein: CASRPGLWRSEQYF
CDR3 DNA: TGTGCCAGCAGGCCAGGACTCTGGAGGAGCGAGCAGTACTTC

V gene: TRBV5-6
J gene: TRBJ1-2
clone size: .
D gene: .
CDR3 protein: CASSSGAYGYTF
CDR3 DNA: TGTGCCAGCAGTTCCGGGGCGTATGGCTACACCTTC

V gene: TRBV7-2
J gene: TRBJ2-4
clone size: once
D gene: TRBD1
CDR3 protein: CASSLRQGNIQYF
CDR3 DNA: TGTGCCAGCAGCTTAAGACAGGGCAACATTCAGTACTTC

V gene: TRBV18
J gene: TRBJ2-7
clone size: .
D gene: .
CDR3 protein: CASSPAGSTNEQYF
CDR3 DNA: TGTGCCAGCTCACCCGCAGGGTCTACCAACGAGCAGTACTTC

V gene: TRBV4-2
J gene: TRBJ2-7
clone size: .
D gene: TRBD2
CDR3 protein: CASSQETSGISYEQYF
CDR3 DNA: TGTGCCAGCAGCCAAGAGACTAGCGGGATTTCCTACGAGCAGTACTTC

V gene: TRBV5-1
J gene: TRBJ1-4
clone size: .
D gene: .
CDR3 protein: CASSQPGVGEKLFF
CDR3 DNA: TGCGCCAGCAGTCAGCCAGGGGTAGGGGAAAAACTGTTTTTT

V gene: TRBV4-1
J gene: TRBJ2-2
clone size: .
D gene: .
CDR3 protein: CASSQEQGFGELFF
CDR3 DNA: TGCGCCAGCAGCCAAGAACAGGGATTCGGGGAGCTGTTTTTT

V gene: TRBV7-3
J gene: TRBJ1-1
clone size: .
D gene: .
CDR3 protein: CASSLLWESEAFF
CDR3 DNA: TGTGCCAGCAGCTTATTATGGGAGAGTGAAGCTTTCTTT

V gene: TRBV7-9
J gene: TRBJ1-2
clone size: .
D gene: TRBD1
CDR3 protein: CASSPIVTGTYGYTF
CDR3 DNA: TGTGCCAGCAGCCCTATCGTGACAGGGACCTATGGCTACACCTTC

V gene: TRBV6-5
J gene: TRBJ2-1
clone size: .
D gene: TRBD2
CDR3 protein: CASSPRGTSGNEQFF
CDR3 DNA: TGTGCCAGCAGTCCCAGAGGGACTAGCGGGAACGAGCAGTTCTTC

V gene: TRBV7-9
J gene: TRBJ1-1
clone size: .
D gene: TRBD1
CDR3 protein: CASSYGQGIEAFF
CDR3 DNA: TGTGCCAGCAGCTACGGACAGGGGATTGAAGCTTTCTTT

V gene: TRBV30
J gene: TRBJ2-5
clone size: .
D gene: .
CDR3 protein: CAWRSLGGGETQYF
CDR3 DNA: TGTGCCTGGAGATCCCTGGGTGGCGGGGAGACCCAGTACTTC

V gene: TRBV10-3
J gene: TRBJ2-3
clone size: .
D gene: .
CDR3 protein: CAISPLGQTSTDTQYF
CDR3 DNA: TGTGCCATCAGCCCCCTGGGCCAAACTAGCACAGATACGCAGTATTTT

V gene: TRBV7-6
J gene: TRBJ2-5
clone size: .
D gene: .
CDR3 protein: CASSLVMLVGQETQYF
CDR3 DNA: TGTGCCAGCAGCTTAGTCATGCTAGTGGGCCAAGAGACCCAGTACTTC

V gene: TRBV7-3
J gene: TRBJ2-5
clone size: .
D gene: TRBD2
CDR3 protein: CASSFLAGLKVGETQYF
CDR3 DNA: TGTGCCAGCAGCTTTTTAGCGGGGTTAAAAGTGGGAGAGACCCAGTACTTC

V gene: TRBV6-6
J gene: TRBJ1-1
clone size: .
D gene: .
CDR3 protein: CASSYRPRGHTEAFF
CDR3 DNA: TGTGCCAGCAGTTACCGACCGAGGGGCCACACTGAAGCTTTCTTT

V gene: TRBV7-8
J gene: TRBJ2-1
clone size: .
D gene: TRBD2
CDR3 protein: CASSLYEREGQEFF
CDR3 DNA: TGTGCCAGCAGCTTATATGAGCGGGAGGGCCAGGAGTTCTTC

V gene: TRBV28
J gene: TRBJ1-5
clone size: .
D gene: TRBD1
CDR3 protein: CASSLQGVRFQPQHF
CDR3 DNA: TGTGCCAGCAGTCTACAGGGGGTTCGGTTTCAGCCCCAGCATTTT

V gene: TRBV7-9
J gene: TRBJ2-2
clone size: .
D gene: .
CDR3 protein: CASTRWFGTGELFF
CDR3 DNA: TGTGCCAGCACCCGATGGTTCGGCACCGGGGAGCTGTTTTTT

V gene: TRBV13
J gene: TRBJ1-2
clone size: .
D gene: .
CDR3 protein: CASSLGGHGYTF
CDR3 DNA: TGTGCCAGCAGCTTAGGAGGGCATGGCTACACCTTC

V gene: TRBV11-3
J gene: TRBJ2-2
clone size: .
D gene: .
CDR3 protein: CASSGRHTGELFF
CDR3 DNA: TGTGCCAGCAGCGGCCGGCACACCGGGGAGCTGTTTTTT

V gene: TRBV30
J gene: TRBJ1-6
clone size: few
D gene: .
CDR3 protein: CAWIQDNSPLHF
CDR3 DNA: TGTGCCTGGATACAAGATAATTCACCCCTCCACTTT

V gene: TRBV7-2
J gene: TRBJ2-1
clone size: .
D gene: .
CDR3 protein: CASSLASAYSLDNEQFF
CDR3 DNA: TGTGCCAGCAGCTTAGCCTCCGCTTACTCCCTGGACAATGAGCAGTTCTTC

V gene: TRBV6-1
J gene: TRBJ1-1
clone size: .
D gene: TRBD1
CDR3 protein: CASSGLTGAHTEAFF
CDR3 DNA: TGTGCCAGCAGTGGACTGACAGGGGCGCACACTGAAGCTTTCTTT

V gene: TRBV29-1
J gene: TRBJ1-2
clone size: .
D gene: .
CDR3 protein: CSVVVGNYGYTF
CDR3 DNA: TGCAGCGTTGTGGTTGGCAACTATGGCTACACCTTC

V gene: TRBV19
J gene: TRBJ1-4
clone size: .
D gene: .
CDR3 protein: CASSPDRFTPNEKLFF
CDR3 DNA: TGTGCCAGTAGTCCCGACAGGTTCACCCCTAATGAAAAACTGTTTTTT

V gene: TRBV18
J gene: TRBJ1-2
clone size: .
D gene: TRBD1
CDR3 protein: CASSPAAGGNYGYTF
CDR3 DNA: TGTGCCAGCTCACCCGCAGCAGGGGGCAATTATGGCTACACCTTC

V gene: TRBV10-3
J gene: TRBJ2-5
clone size: .
D gene: TRBD1
CDR3 protein: CAISLDRDGETQYF
CDR3 DNA: TGTGCCATCAGCCTGGACAGGGATGGTGAGACCCAGTACTTC

V gene: TRBV4-2
J gene: TRBJ2-7
clone size: .
D gene: TRBD1
CDR3 protein: CASSQPGTDEQYF
CDR3 DNA: TGTGCCAGCAGCCAACCAGGGACAGACGAGCAGTACTTC

V gene: TRBV7-2
J gene: TRBJ2-2
clone size: .
D gene: .
CDR3 protein: CASSSQRNTGELFF
CDR3 DNA: TGTGCCAGCAGCTCGCAAAGGAACACCGGGGAGCTGTTTTTT

V gene: TRBV11-3
J gene: TRBJ2-1
clone size: .
D gene: .
CDR3 protein: CASSRPLENNEQFF
CDR3 DNA: TGTGCCAGCAGCCGACCCCTAGAAAACAATGAGCAGTTCTTC

V gene: TRBV28
J gene: TRBJ1-1
clone size: .
D gene: TRBD1
CDR3 protein: CASSLTGGRNTEAFF
CDR3 DNA: TGTGCCAGCAGTTTGACAGGGGGCCGGAACACTGAAGCTTTCTTT

V gene: TRBV11-2
J gene: TRBJ1-1
clone size: .
D gene: .
CDR3 protein: CASSLVGYTEAFF
CDR3 DNA: TGTGCCAGCAGCTTGGTGGGGTACACTGAAGCTTTCTTT

V gene: TRBV28
J gene: TRBJ1-4
clone size: .
D gene: TRBD1
CDR3 protein: CASRQGEKLFF
CDR3 DNA: TGTGCCAGCCGACAGGGTGAAAAACTGTTTTTT

V gene: TRBV19
J gene: TRBJ2-1
clone size: once
D gene: TRBD2
CDR3 protein: CASSIRTSGTYNEQFF
CDR3 DNA: TGTGCCAGTAGTATCCGGACTAGCGGAACCTACAATGAGCAGTTCTTC

V gene: TRBV7-2
J gene: TRBJ1-5
clone size: .
D gene: .
CDR3 protein: CASSLGQSQRGNQPQHF
CDR3 DNA: TGTGCCAGCAGCTTAGGACAATCCCAAAGGGGCAATCAGCCCCAGCATTTT

V gene: TRBV7-2
J gene: TRBJ1-4
clone size: .
D gene: .
CDR3 protein: CASRGSLNEKLFF
CDR3 DNA: TGTGCCAGCAGGGGTTCCTTAAATGAAAAACTGTTTTTT

V gene: TRBV19
J gene: TRBJ2-7
clone size: once
D gene: TRBD2
CDR3 protein: CASRLGAGPGEQYF
CDR3 DNA: TGTGCCAGTAGGTTGGGAGCGGGACCGGGGGAGCAGTACTTC

V gene: TRBV11-2
J gene: TRBJ2-5
clone size: .
D gene: TRBD2
CDR3 protein: CASSRTSGFQETQYF
CDR3 DNA: TGTGCCAGCAGCCGGACTAGCGGCTTTCAAGAGACCCAGTACTTC

V gene: TRBV10-1
J gene: TRBJ2-7
clone size: .
D gene: .
CDR3 protein: CASSGGQTYEQYF
CDR3 DNA: TGCGCCAGCAGTGGGGGACAAACCTACGAGCAGTACTTC

V gene: TRBV2
J gene: TRBJ2-5
clone size: .
D gene: .
CDR3 protein: CASSEEEETQYF
CDR3 DNA: TGTGCCAGCAGTGAAGAAGAAGAGACCCAGTACTTC

V gene: TRBV9
J gene: TRBJ2-1
clone size: .
D gene: .
CDR3 protein: CASSVAGSYNEQFF
CDR3 DNA: TGTGCCAGCAGCGTTGCGGGATCCTACAATGAGCAGTTCTTC